This TCR beta chain was retrieved from a study of cytomegalovirus exposure and HLA in healthy donors. Findings and caveats of the study: Most TCR sequences were uncommon, yet certain public TCRs appeared in many donors.

From germline, CDR1 is SGDLS and CDR2 YYNGEE. This CDR3 is built from 16 residues. The V and J ends lost 2 bases and 2 bases respectively, with 16 bases between them. Libraries were prepared by immunoSEQ multiplex PCR; TCRdb keeps only in-frame clonotypes and omits some of them. Of 150,000 to 200,000 clones in the sample, 87% were seen once. Note on this clone: Its target is not known.

This chain connects TRBV9 to TRBJ2-5, with D possibly matching TRBD2 (6 bases). The TCR sequence derives from a young woman in good health and CMV-seronegative. The sequenced material came from PBMCs. CDR3 sequence: CASSVSPGGPQETQYF. The DNA for the CDR3 is TGTGCCAGCAGCGTGAGCCCCGGGGGACCTCAAGAGACCCAGTACTTC.